This is a list of T cell receptor beta chains from one sample in a study of brain T cells in children with intractable seizures. Sequencing was performed with immunoSEQ multiplex PCR; in TCRdb, only in-frame clones are kept and a portion is missing. The data hold about 80,000 clones, with around 91% observed a single time. The specimen was peripheral blood, collected at surgery. The source of these receptors is a girl aged 2 to 9 with Rasmussen encephalitis and intractable seizures. The CDR3 runs from the conserved cysteine through the conserved F or W. Each record gives: J gene, clone size, V gene, D gene, CDR3 protein, CDR3 DNA. The D gene is left open where the match is weak. A clone size is listed for some rows: how often the clone was seen (once, few, many), or a class if it is expanded.

j_call: TRBJ1-2; clone_size: .; v_call: TRBV19; d_call: .; cdr3_aa: CASNQGLNYGYTF; cdr3_nt: TGTGCCAGTAACCAGGGGCTTAACTATGGCTACACCTTC
j_call: TRBJ1-2; clone_size: .; v_call: TRBV6-5; d_call: .; cdr3_aa: CASSYRGRLYGYTF; cdr3_nt: TGTGCCAGCAGTTACAGGGGCAGGCTCTATGGCTACACCTTC
j_call: TRBJ2-5; clone_size: .; v_call: TRBV28; d_call: .; cdr3_aa: CASSSGDHQETQYF; cdr3_nt: TGTGCCAGCAGTTCCGGGGACCACCAAGAGACCCAGTACTTC
j_call: TRBJ2-7; clone_size: .; v_call: TRBV5-4; d_call: .; cdr3_aa: CASSLVGRGLNEQYF; cdr3_nt: TGTGCCAGCAGCTTGGTGGGCAGGGGCTTGAACGAGCAGTACTTC
j_call: TRBJ2-7; clone_size: .; v_call: TRBV15; d_call: .; cdr3_aa: CATSRDRPGAVVNEQYF; cdr3_nt: TGTGCCACCAGCAGAGATCGACCGGGAGCAGTAGTTAACGAGCAGTACTTC
j_call: TRBJ2-5; clone_size: .; v_call: TRBV2; d_call: .; cdr3_aa: CASRASGGIETQYF; cdr3_nt: TGTGCCAGCAGGGCCAGCGGTGGGATAGAGACCCAGTACTTC
j_call: TRBJ2-5; clone_size: .; v_call: TRBV27; d_call: .; cdr3_aa: CASSLTGAGETQYF; cdr3_nt: TGTGCCAGCAGTCTTACCGGGGCTGGGGAGACCCAGTACTTC
j_call: TRBJ2-3; clone_size: .; v_call: TRBV27; d_call: TRBD2; cdr3_aa: CASSLRRTSGGSSTDTQYF; cdr3_nt: TGTGCCAGCAGTTTAAGAAGGACTAGCGGGGGGTCTAGCACAGATACGCAGTATTTT
j_call: TRBJ2-7; clone_size: .; v_call: TRBV7-9; d_call: TRBD1; cdr3_aa: CASSVSGTVSHEQYF; cdr3_nt: TGTGCCAGCAGCGTCTCCGGGACAGTCTCCCACGAGCAGTACTTC
j_call: TRBJ1-1; clone_size: .; v_call: TRBV5-4; d_call: TRBD1; cdr3_aa: CASSLTGTGGAFF; cdr3_nt: TGTGCCAGCAGCTTAACCGGGACAGGGGGAGCTTTCTTT
j_call: TRBJ1-1; clone_size: once; v_call: TRBV6-5; d_call: .; cdr3_aa: CASSYLTNTEAFF; cdr3_nt: TGTGCCAGCAGTTACTTGACGAACACTGAAGCTTTCTTT
j_call: TRBJ2-7; clone_size: once; v_call: TRBV27; d_call: TRBD1; cdr3_aa: CASSLWTGYYEQYF; cdr3_nt: TGTGCCAGCAGTTTATGGACAGGGTACTACGAGCAGTACTTC
j_call: TRBJ2-7; clone_size: once; v_call: TRBV6-5; d_call: .; cdr3_aa: CASSAIMGAHEQYF; cdr3_nt: TGTGCCAGCAGCGCGATTATGGGGGCCCACGAGCAGTACTTC
j_call: TRBJ2-2; clone_size: .; v_call: TRBV6-5; d_call: .; cdr3_aa: CASSSTLQNTGELFF; cdr3_nt: TGTGCCAGCAGTTCGACCCTTCAGAACACCGGGGAGCTGTTTTTT
j_call: TRBJ2-1; clone_size: .; v_call: TRBV4-1; d_call: TRBD2; cdr3_aa: CASSQDKAPHRGTRHDEQFF; cdr3_nt: TGCGCCAGCAGCCAAGATAAGGCACCCCACCGTGGGACTAGGCATGATGAGCAGTTCTTC
j_call: TRBJ1-1; clone_size: .; v_call: TRBV25-1; d_call: .; cdr3_aa: CASSDNPGTEAFF; cdr3_nt: TGTGCCAGCAGTGATAACCCGGGGACTGAAGCTTTCTTT
j_call: TRBJ2-3; clone_size: .; v_call: TRBV24-1; d_call: TRBD2; cdr3_aa: CATNTLYSGSSDTQYF; cdr3_nt: TGTGCCACCAATACCTTATATAGCGGGAGTTCAGATACGCAGTATTTT
j_call: TRBJ2-7; clone_size: .; v_call: TRBV6-5; d_call: TRBD2; cdr3_aa: CASSGRGGTYEQYF; cdr3_nt: TGTGCCAGCAGCGGACGCGGGGGGACCTACGAGCAGTACTTC
j_call: TRBJ2-3; clone_size: .; v_call: TRBV2; d_call: .; cdr3_aa: CASGRAAADTQYF; cdr3_nt: TGTGCCAGCGGTCGAGCCGCGGCCGATACGCAGTATTTT
j_call: TRBJ1-2; clone_size: .; v_call: TRBV28; d_call: .; cdr3_aa: CASSQRGHGYTF; cdr3_nt: TGTGCCAGCAGTCAAAGAGGGCATGGCTACACCTTC
j_call: TRBJ2-5; clone_size: .; v_call: TRBV18; d_call: .; cdr3_aa: CASSPQGLWETQYF; cdr3_nt: TGTGCCAGCTCACCACAGGGGTTGTGGGAGACCCAGTACTTC
j_call: TRBJ1-5; clone_size: .; v_call: TRBV7-2; d_call: .; cdr3_aa: CASSPRQTLSNQPQHF; cdr3_nt: TGTGCCAGCAGCCCCAGACAGACCCTTAGCAATCAGCCCCAGCATTTT
j_call: TRBJ1-3; clone_size: .; v_call: TRBV2; d_call: .; cdr3_aa: CASRPARPLGPGNTIYF; cdr3_nt: TGTGCCAGCAGACCCGCACGGCCCCTAGGGCCTGGAAACACCATATATTTT
j_call: TRBJ2-7; clone_size: .; v_call: TRBV30; d_call: .; cdr3_aa: CAWSAGTGTYEQYF; cdr3_nt: TGTGCCTGGAGCGCCGGGACGGGGACCTACGAGCAGTACTTC
j_call: TRBJ1-4; clone_size: .; v_call: TRBV19; d_call: .; cdr3_aa: CASSIGKATNEKLFF; cdr3_nt: TGTGCCAGTAGTATAGGAAAGGCAACTAATGAAAAACTGTTTTTT
j_call: TRBJ1-2; clone_size: few; v_call: TRBV6-5; d_call: .; cdr3_aa: CASRRLEDSDCGYTF; cdr3_nt: TGTGCCAGCCGCCGATTGGAGGACAGTGACTGCGGCTACACCTTC
j_call: TRBJ2-7; clone_size: .; v_call: TRBV4-2; d_call: TRBD1; cdr3_aa: CASSQVGTGGYEQYF; cdr3_nt: TGTGCCAGCAGCCAGGTGGGGACAGGGGGCTACGAGCAGTACTTC
j_call: TRBJ1-6; clone_size: .; v_call: TRBV18; d_call: .; cdr3_aa: CASSPDTGNSPLHF; cdr3_nt: TGTGCCAGCTCACCAGACACAGGGAATTCACCCCTCCACTTT
j_call: TRBJ1-3; clone_size: .; v_call: TRBV5-3; d_call: .; cdr3_aa: CARSFNNTNRVYLTFTIYF; cdr3_nt: TGTGCCAGAAGCTTCAACAATACTAACAGGGTCTACCTTACTTTCACCATATATTTT
j_call: TRBJ2-1; clone_size: .; v_call: TRBV19; d_call: .; cdr3_aa: CASSIDWWQFF; cdr3_nt: TGTGCCAGTAGTATAGACTGGTGGCAGTTCTTC
j_call: TRBJ1-1; clone_size: .; v_call: TRBV7-3; d_call: .; cdr3_aa: CASSLFLNTEAFF; cdr3_nt: TGTGCCAGCAGCTTATTCCTGAACACTGAAGCTTTCTTT